What follows are 32 T cell receptor beta chains derived from one specimen sequenced in a study of blood T cell repertoires in COVID-19. Profiled with immunoSEQ multiplex PCR; TCRdb holds only in-frame clones, not every one. Counted here are roughly 200,000 clones, about 85% occurring once; the ten biggest clones make up around 5.9%. The sample was peripheral blood. The receptor source for this set is a woman in her thirties or forties with COVID-19, enrolled during active disease.

The chain links TRBV4-3 to TRBJ2-1; TRBD1 matches 8 bases. The germline gives CDR1 LGHNA, CDR2 YSLEER. V shed 1 base and J 7 bases; nucleotides not matched to a gene: 15. The CDR3 extends over 18 amino acids. The CDR3 sequence is CASSQVLLGTGSGNEQFF. The CDR3 region has the DNA TGCGCCAGCAGCCAAGTACTGCTAGGGACAGGATCGGGAAATGAGCAGTTCTTC.

V usage is TRBV19 and J usage is TRBJ1-1; 7 nucleotides align to TRBD1. Unmatched junction bases numbered 2, after V lost 4 bases and J lost 3 bases. Germline V lookup: CDR1 LNHDA, CDR2 SQIVND (reference sequence). This CDR3 contains 13 residues. Here the CDR3 reads CASSNDRDTEAFF. CDR3 coding DNA: TGTGCCAGTAGTAATGACAGGGACACTGAAGCTTTCTTT.

The table lists this clone with a count of one. This chain joins TRBV29-1 and TRBJ1-4; weak D call: TRBD1 (5 bases). The V gene lost 5 bases and the J gene lost 6 bases, with 16 bases spanning the gap. Germline lookup yields CDR1 SQVTM and CDR2 ANQGSEA. This CDR3 region has 14 residues. The chain's CDR3 is CSVLRRGGDEKLFF. CDR3 sequence (DNA): TGCAGCGTTCTTCGGCGGGGCGGTGATGAAAAACTGTTTTTT.

The genes are TRBV5-6 and TRBJ1-5; D possibly corresponds to TRBD1 (5 bases). Trimming removed 5 bases from V and 2 bases from J, with 14 bases in between. CDR3 length equals 15 residues. Germline V gene lookup returns CDR1 SGHDT and CDR2 YYEEEE. This chain's CDR3 is CASSRGGDGNQPQHF. CDR3 bases: TGTGCCAGCAGTCGCGGGGGGGATGGCAATCAGCCCCAGCATTTT.

A few counts support this clone. The chain combines TRBV15 with TRBJ1-1; D gene uncertain. Trimming stripped 4 bases from V and 1 base from J, with 10 bases between. Germline CDR1 is LNHNV and CDR2 is YYDKDF (reference sequence). The CDR3 is 14 amino acids. The CDR3 protein is CATSTGGGNTEAFF. In DNA form, the CDR3 reads TGTGCCACCAGCACCGGTGGAGGGAACACTGAAGCTTTCTTT.

The rearrangement joins TRBV7-8 to TRBJ1-1; D gene unclear. The CDR3 runs 13 residues. Germline CDR1 is SGHVS and CDR2 is FQNEAQ. V was cut by 0 bases and J by 3 bases, with 5 bases left in between. DNA for the CDR3: TGTGCCAGCAGCTTAGCGTCGGACACTGAAGCTTTCTTT. Translating it yields CASSLASDTEAFF.

This chain joins TRBV5-8 and TRBJ2-1; unclear D gene. CDR1 is SGHTS and CDR2 is YDEGEE in the germline V gene. This CDR3 spans 17 amino acids. The V end lost 4 bases, the J end lost 0 bases, and 17 bases lay between the germline ends. CDR3 sequence reads: CASSRTKDSGSYNEQFF. The CDR3 region has the DNA TGTGCCAGCAGCCGAACTAAGGATTCGGGCTCCTACAATGAGCAGTTCTTC.

The chain uses TRBV3-1 (or the pseudogene TRBV3-2) and TRBJ2-3, with TRBD2 matching 10 bases. Germline loops: CDR1 LGHDT, CDR2 YNNKEL (reference sequence). The CDR3 spans 17 residues. V gave up 3 bases and J gave up 1 base; unmatched junction bases: 7. The CDR3 DNA follows: TGTGCCAGCAGCCACGGGACTAGCGCGATGGGCACAGATACGCAGTATTTT. Amino acid sequence: CASSHGTSAMGTDTQYF.

This chain links TRBV5-1 with TRBJ1-1; tentative D call: TRBD1 (5 bases). The CDR3 runs to 13 residues. Trimming cost V 5 bases and J 1 base, with 9 bases left between them. Germline V gene lookup returns CDR1 SGHRS and CDR2 YFSETQ. The CDR3 DNA is TGCGCCAGCAGTGGGGGAGGGAACACTGAAGCTTTCTTT. Protein sequence: CASSGGGNTEAFF.

J is TRBJ1-6 and V is TRBV3-1 (or the pseudogene TRBV3-2); 8 positions agree with TRBD1. In germline, CDR1 is LGHDT, CDR2 YNNKEL (reference sequence). The CDR3 loop spans 16 amino acids. Trimming took 4 bases from V and 9 from J; bases not matched to a gene: 11. The CDR3 loop is CASSPFRGQGGSPLHF. The CDR3 bases are TGTGCCAGCAGCCCATTTAGAGGACAGGGTGGTTCACCCCTCCACTTT.

CDR3 coding DNA: TGTGCCAGCGCCAGGGATAACAATCAGCCCCAGCATTTT. It specifies CASARDNNQPQHF. The rearrangement links TRBV6-6 to TRBJ1-5; a possible D gene is TRBD1 (5 bases). The germline V gene has CDR1 MNHNY and CDR2 SVGAGI (reference sequence). V was trimmed by 8 bases and J by 3 bases, leaving 11 bases between them. The CDR3 totals 13 residues.

V is TRBV11-2 and J is TRBJ2-4, with D maybe TRBD2 (5 bases). V was trimmed by 1 base and J by 5 bases, leaving 18 bases between them. This CDR3 has 17 residues. CDR1 is SGHAT and CDR2 is FQNNGV in the germline V gene. CDR3 protein: CASSLVWSRVQQNIQYF. The CDR3 DNA is TGTGCCAGCAGCTTAGTCTGGTCGCGGGTACAGCAAAACATTCAGTACTTC.

In its sample, this clone was seen once. This sequence joins TRBV9 and TRBJ1-4; 8 bases align to TRBD1. The CDR3 loop spans 16 amino acids. Per germline, CDR1 SGDLS and CDR2 YYNGEE. J lost 8 bases, V lost 3 bases, and 12 bases had no gene match. The chain's CDR3 is CASSAPGGPGVEKLFF. For the CDR3, the DNA is TGTGCCAGCAGCGCCCCAGGGGGCCCTGGAGTGGAAAAACTGTTTTTT.

V usage is TRBV29-1 and J usage is TRBJ1-2; 9 bases line up with TRBD1. Germline V CDR1 and CDR2: SQVTM, ANQGSEA. The CDR3 covers 16 residues. The J segment lost 6 bases and the V segment lost 6 bases, leaving 17 bases of the junction unmatched. CDR3 nucleotides: TGCAGCGTCCCCGCGTCCCGGGGACAGGGTGGCGATGGCTACACCTTC. Residues: CSVPASRGQGGDGYTF.

The J gene is TRBJ1-1, the V gene TRBV29-1; the D gene is possibly TRBD1 (5 bases). This CDR3 spans 13 amino acids. V shed 6 bases and J shed 6 bases, with 17 bases lying between them. Germline V gives CDR1 SQVTM, CDR2 ANQGSEA. The CDR3 loop reads CSVEQGLGPEAFF. CDR3 DNA: TGCAGCGTCGAGCAAGGTTTGGGGCCTGAAGCTTTCTTT.

A remark on this clone: At one of its ends the junction is not consistent with the germline gene, which may arise from a read error. This chain uses TRBV7-2 with TRBJ2-1, with 12 positions matching TRBD2. Germline CDR1 is SGHTA and CDR2 is FQGNSA. The length of the CDR3 is 15 residues. CDR3 bases: TGTGCCAGCACCTTAAGGACTAGCGGGGCCAATGAGCAGTTCTTC. It yields the protein CASTLRTSGANEQFF.

Note on this clone: The sample carries other DNA sequences with the same CDR3. The V and J genes are TRBV5-1 and TRBJ2-7; D not resolved. V gave up 0 bases and J gave up 0 bases, with 4 bases separating them. Germline V gene sequence: CDR1 SGHRS, CDR2 YFSETQ. The CDR3 covers 13 residues. CDR3 coding DNA: TGCGCCAGCAGCTTGGCGGGCTCCTACGAGCAGTACTTC. Translating it yields CASSLAGSYEQYF.

The count of this clone is one. This chain links TRBV6-5 with TRBJ1-1; weak D call: TRBD1 (5 bases). V was trimmed by 8 bases and J by 0 bases, leaving 16 bases between them. The CDR3 consists of 15 residues. In germline, CDR1 is MNHEY, CDR2 SVGAGI. This CDR3 is CASADGGFMNTEAFF. For the CDR3, the DNA is TGTGCCAGCGCCGATGGGGGGTTCATGAACACTGAAGCTTTCTTT.

The chain carries TRBV19 and TRBJ2-1; TRBD2 matches 12 bases. The CDR3 covers 14 residues. Looked up from germline, CDR1 is LNHDA and CDR2 is SQIVND (reference sequence). After removal of 10 bases from V and 7 bases from J, the junction contained 8 bases not matched to a gene. The CDR3 is CATSLAGGPNEQFF. CDR3 in DNA: TGTGCCACCTCGCTAGCGGGAGGGCCGAATGAGCAGTTCTTC. Drawing the rest from reference TRBV19 and TRBJ2-1, the complete variable domain is DGGITQSPKYLFRKEGQNVTLSCEQNLNHDAMYWYRQDPGQGLRLIYYSQIVNDFQKGDIAEGYSVSREKKESFPLTVTSAQKNPTAFYLCATSLAGGPNEQFFGPGTRLTVL.

The chain combines TRBV14 with TRBJ2-7, with TRBD2 matching over 7 bases. The CDR3 spans 14 residues. Per the germline V gene, CDR1 is SGHDN and CDR2 is FVKESK. J lost 7 bases, V lost 3 bases, and 9 bases had no gene match. The CDR3 is CASSQTSFYGEQYF. The CDR3, as DNA: TGTGCCAGCAGCCAGACTAGCTTTTACGGGGAGCAGTACTTC.

This clone was seen a handful of times. This chain connects TRBV27 to TRBJ1-5; a possible D gene is TRBD1 (5 bases). The V gene's germline CDR1 is MNHEY and CDR2 SMNVEV (reference sequence). This CDR3 region has 13 residues. Trimming removed 6 bases at V and 6 bases at J, with 12 bases between. CDR3 sequence reads: CASRRQLGQPQHF. CDR3 sequence (DNA): TGTGCCAGCAGACGACAGTTAGGTCAGCCCCAGCATTTT.

The chain joins TRBV27 to TRBJ2-6, with 7 nucleotides matching TRBD1. This CDR3 comprises 18 residues. Germline CDR1 and CDR2: MNHEY and SMNVEV (reference sequence). The V gene end was trimmed by 5 bases and the J gene end by 0 bases; junction bases not matched to a gene: 10. Here the CDR3 DNA reads TGTGCCAGCAGTACCGGACAGGTTTTCAACTCTGGGGCCAACGTCCTGACTTTC. Translation: CASSTGQVFNSGANVLTF.

The rearrangement links TRBV12-3 or TRBV12-4 to TRBJ1-1; TRBD1 might be the D (5 bases). The CDR3 consists of 13 residues. The V end lost 7 bases, the J end lost 14 bases, and 23 bases lay between the germline ends. CDR3 coding DNA: TGTGCCAGCATCCTGGGGGGGGGATCTGGGACCTTCTTT. Residues: CASILGGGSGTFF.

The rearrangement links TRBV9 to TRBJ2-5, with a possible D match to TRBD2 (6 bases). Trimming shortened V by 0 bases and J by 7 bases, and 10 bases separated the two germline ends. The CDR3 loop spans 13 amino acids. Germline CDR1 SGDLS, CDR2 YYNGEE. The CDR3 is CASSVDRLGTQYF. The CDR3 nucleotides are TGTGCCAGCAGCGTAGACCGACTAGGGACCCAGTACTTC.

The V gene is TRBV25-1, the J gene TRBJ2-1, with TRBD1 identical over 9 bases. V lost 3 bases, J lost 4 bases, and 10 bases stayed unmatched. The CDR3 spans 17 residues. Germline loops: CDR1 MGHDK, CDR2 SYGVNS. This CDR3 is CASSEQPGQGEYNEQFF. CDR3 nucleotide sequence: TGTGCCAGCAGTGAGCAACCGGGACAGGGAGAGTACAATGAGCAGTTCTTC.

The chain uses TRBV5-1 and TRBJ1-1; 7 nucleotides line up with TRBD1. The CDR3 extends over 14 amino acids. CDR1 and CDR2 (germline): SGHRS, YFSETQ. Losses at the gene ends were 0 bases for V and 5 bases for J; bases not matched to a gene: 4. CDR3 nucleotides: TGCGCCAGCAGCTTGGGACAGGGAGGTACTGAAGCTTTCTTT. It specifies CASSLGQGGTEAFF.

The V gene is TRBV4-1, the J gene TRBJ2-1; D unclear. The V and J ends lost 1 base and 0 bases respectively, with 7 bases between them. The germline V gene has CDR1 MGHRA and CDR2 YSYEKL. The CDR3 runs to 15 residues. CDR3 in DNA: TGCGCCAGCAGCCAAGGAGAAAGCTCCTACAATGAGCAGTTCTTC. It yields the protein CASSQGESSYNEQFF.

V is TRBV3-1 (or the pseudogene TRBV3-2) and J is TRBJ1-3; D is uncertain. The CDR3 has 15 amino acids. The ends were cut back, 3 bases at V and 4 bases at J, with 13 bases in the middle. The germline CDR1 and CDR2 sequences are LGHDT and YNNKEL (reference sequence). CDR3 in amino acids: CASSHLVRPGNTIYF. The CDR3 bases are TGTGCCAGCAGCCACCTCGTTCGTCCGGGAAACACCATATATTTT.

V and J are TRBV30 and TRBJ2-3; D is perhaps TRBD1 (6 bases). The CDR3 spans 14 residues. The germline V gene encodes CDR1 GTSNPN and CDR2 SVGIG (reference sequence). The V end lost 8 bases, the J end lost 0 bases, and 15 bases lay between the germline ends. For the CDR3, the DNA is TGTGCCCACCGGACAGCCTCCAGCACAGATACGCAGTATTTT. Its protein product is CAHRTASSTDTQYF.

The rearrangement links TRBV18 to TRBJ1-4; 10 bases line up with TRBD1. The CDR3 length is 15 residues. The germline V gene encodes CDR1 KGHSH and CDR2 LQKENI. V was pared by 1 base and J by 7 bases, with 3 bases of the junction left unmatched. CDR3 loop: CASSPRTGGGEKLFF. DNA of the CDR3: TGTGCCAGCTCACCACGGACAGGGGGAGGTGAAAAACTGTTTTTT.

The chain couples TRBV11-2 to TRBJ2-1; the match to TRBD1 covers 8 bases. The junction had 11 bases not matched to a gene; V was cut back by 5 bases and J by 2 bases. This CDR3 contains 17 residues. Germline CDR1 reads SGHAT; CDR2 reads FQNNGV. CDR3 DNA: TGTGCCAGCAGCCCTAGGCCGACAGGGGTCGCCTACAATGAGCAGTTCTTC. Protein: CASSPRPTGVAYNEQFF.

The V call is TRBV27, the J call TRBJ1-2; the match to TRBD1 covers 7 bases. Unmatched junction bases numbered 5, after V lost 0 bases and J lost 4 bases. Looked up from germline, CDR1 is MNHEY and CDR2 is SMNVEV (reference sequence). CDR3 size: 15 residues. The CDR3 bases are TGTGCCAGCAGTTTATCGTCGAACAGGGGCTATGGCTACACCTTC. It yields the protein CASSLSSNRGYGYTF.